A single sample is the source of the 20 T cell receptor beta chains below, sequenced in a study of regulatory T cells in long-lasting Graves disease. Arm-PCR of CDR3 regions and iRepertoire HTBI primers were the basis on which TCR beta libraries were built. MiXCR, run by TCRdb on the multiplex PCR reads, gives a single entry per CDR3 protein. The sample holds around 420,000 distinct CDR3 sequences, about 16% seen once. Time point: newly diagnosed GD, antithyroid drugs for less than 3 months. The authors made the TCR library using RNA they extracted from PBMCs. This specimen was peripheral blood mononuclear cells (PBMCs), taken at new diagnosis, from a patient treated with antithyroid drugs. Receptor source: a female donor with Graves disease.

This clonotype was counted ten times or more. The V gene is TRBV30, the J gene TRBJ1-2; D call uncertain. The CDR3 runs to 13 residues. With 3 bases removed from V and 8 bases from J, the gap between germline ends came to 16 bases. CDR1 GTSNPN and CDR2 SVGIG come from the germline V gene (reference sequence). CDR3 sequence reads: CAWRRESAGGYTF. The DNA for the CDR3 is TGTGCCTGGAGACGGGAGTCTGCTGGGGGCTACACCTTC. The whole variable domain, filled in from reference TRBV30 and TRBJ1-2, reads SQTIHQWPATLVQPVGSPLSLECTVEGTSNPNLYWYRQAAGRGLQLLFYSVGIGQISSEVPQNLSASRPQDRQFILSSKKLLLSDSGFYLCAWRRESAGGYTFGSGTRLTVV.

This clonotype was counted a few times. The chain employs TRBV6-1 and TRBJ1-1; TRBD1 is a possible D gene (6 bases). Looked up from germline, CDR1 is MNHNS and CDR2 is SASEGT. Trimming stripped 5 bases from V and 4 bases from J, with 14 bases between. The CDR3 has 14 residues. The CDR3 DNA reads TGTGCCAGCAGTCTATTAACAGGGCCCACTGAAGCTTTCTTT. Translated, it gives CASSLLTGPTEAFF.

Ten or more counts support this clonotype. V usage is TRBV19 and J usage is TRBJ1-1; D not resolved. V dropped 4 bases and J dropped 5 bases, with 14 bases sitting between them. The CDR3 is 14 residues long. Germline V lookup: CDR1 LNHDA, CDR2 SQIVND (reference sequence). The chain's CDR3 is CASSTFGDGTEAFF. The CDR3 nucleotides are TGTGCCAGTAGTACTTTCGGGGATGGTACTGAAGCTTTCTTT.

This clonotype was counted ten times or more. The chain carries TRBV6-2 or TRBV6-3 and TRBJ2-6; D is ambiguous. The CDR3 is 15 residues long. Trimming left V 6 bases short and J 0 bases short, with 9 bases between. Germline assignment: CDR1 MNHEY and CDR2 SVGEGT. CDR3 loop: CASSTAASGANVLTF. In DNA form, the CDR3 reads TGTGCCAGCAGCACCGCGGCCTCTGGGGCCAACGTCCTGACTTTC.

This clonotype was observed a handful of times. The V call is TRBV7-2, the J call TRBJ2-3; possible D gene TRBD1, 6 bases. V was clipped by 5 bases and J by 5 bases, with 14 bases between them. CDR3 length: 14 amino acids. Germline V gives CDR1 SGHTA, CDR2 FQGNSA. The CDR3 bases are TGTGCCAGCAGCCCAATTGACAGGAAAGATACGCAGTATTTT. Translation: CASSPIDRKDTQYF.

This clonotype was detected ten times or more. The chain couples TRBV12-5 to TRBJ1-1; D unclear. CDR3 size: 12 residues. Germline assignment: CDR1 LGHNT and CDR2 FRNRAP. Trimming removed 2 bases from V and 3 bases from J, with 4 bases in between. DNA of the CDR3: TGTGCTAGTGGTTTGACTTACACTGAAGCTTTCTTT. Translated, it gives CASGLTYTEAFF.

There are many counts of this clonotype. The J gene is TRBJ1-2, the V gene TRBV20-1; TRBD1 agrees at 7 bases. With 3 bases clipped from V and 6 bases from J, the junction kept 4 bases outside the gene matches. CDR1 DFQATT and CDR2 SNEGSKA come from the germline V gene (reference sequence). The CDR3 loop spans 12 amino acids. CDR3 sequence: CSASQGGDGYTF. CDR3 in DNA: TGCAGTGCTAGCCAGGGGGGGGATGGCTACACCTTC.

This chain uses TRBV28 with TRBJ1-5; D not resolved. The CDR3 runs to 12 residues. Trimming removed 4 bases at V and 5 bases at J, with 6 bases between. Germline CDR1 is MDHEN and CDR2 is SYDVKM. The CDR3 DNA sequence: TGTGCCAGCAGTTGGGTGGATCAGCCCCAGCATTTT. Residues: CASSWVDQPQHF.

This clonotype was found many times. The chain recombines TRBV7-2 with TRBJ2-1, with D tentatively TRBD2 (6 bases). The V and J ends lost 0 bases and 5 bases respectively, with 8 bases between them. The CDR3 loop spans 14 amino acids. Germline V CDR1 and CDR2: SGHTA, FQGNSA. The CDR3 DNA reads as TGTGCCAGCAGCTTAGCGCGGGATAACAATGAGCAGTTCTTC. This codes for CASSLARDNNEQFF.

This clonotype was recorded at least ten times. The chain has TRBV6-1 and TRBJ2-7; 7 nucleotides match TRBD1. The length of the CDR3 is 15 residues. Losses at the gene ends were 5 bases for V and 3 bases for J; bases not matched to a gene: 10. Per germline, CDR1 MNHNS and CDR2 SASEGT. The CDR3 bases are TGTGCCAGCAGTCCACCCAAGACAGGGCTCTACGAGCAGTACTTC. Translating it yields CASSPPKTGLYEQYF.

This clonotype showed up just a few times. The chain combines TRBV12-3 or TRBV12-4 with TRBJ2-2, with TRBD2 matching over 7 bases. The CDR3 runs 15 residues. With 3 bases clipped from V and 5 bases from J, the junction kept 6 bases outside the gene matches. CDR3 region: CASSLRAGVTGELFF. In DNA form, the CDR3 reads TGTGCCAGCAGTTTGCGCGCGGGAGTTACCGGGGAGCTGTTTTTT.

Details on this clonotype: At one of its ends the junction is not consistent with the germline gene, which may arise from a read error. The V and J genes are TRBV9 and TRBJ1-2; a weak D match, TRBD1 (5 bases). This CDR3 comprises 16 residues. Germline CDR1 is SGDLS and CDR2 is YYNGEE. The CDR3 DNA reads TGTGCCAGCAGCCCTCCCACGACAGAGGCTAACTATAGCTACACCTTC. Translated: CASSPPTTEANYSYTF.

The chain is built from TRBV18 and TRBJ2-3; no definite D call. The germline V gene encodes CDR1 KGHSH and CDR2 LQKENI. The V gene lost 8 bases and the J gene lost 0 bases, with 21 bases spanning the gap. The length of the CDR3 is 17 residues. The CDR3 spells CASANRARQPSTDTQYF. The CDR3 nucleotides read TGTGCCAGCGCCAATCGAGCCCGGCAGCCTAGCACAGATACGCAGTATTTT.

The chain uses TRBV6-2 or TRBV6-3 and TRBJ2-4; 7 bases align to TRBD2. Germline V lookup: CDR1 MNHEY, CDR2 SVGEGT. The CDR3 is 15 amino acids. Trimming took 8 bases from V and 7 from J; bases not matched to a gene: 14. The CDR3: CASSPFRAGGNIQYF. CDR3 DNA sequence: TGTGCCAGCTCCCCCTTCCGGGCCGGGGGGAACATTCAGTACTTC.

This clonotype was seen ten or more times. The gene calls are TRBV12-3 or TRBV12-4 and TRBJ1-2; tentative D call: TRBD1 (6 bases). CDR3 size: 15 residues. V lost 2 bases to trimming and J lost 8 bases, with 18 bases between them. The CDR3 protein is CASSLRSGGHRGYTF. The CDR3 region has the DNA TGTGCCAGCAGTTTACGATCCGGGGGACACAGGGGCTACACCTTC.

There are many counts of this clonotype. The V and J genes are TRBV28 and TRBJ2-7; maybe TRBD2 (6 bases). CDR3 length: 16 amino acids. In germline, CDR1 is MDHEN, CDR2 SYDVKM. Trimming removed 8 bases at V and 0 bases at J, with 20 bases between. In DNA, the CDR3 is TGTGCCAGCGGCGTCGGAGGGACGCCACTCTCCTACGAGCAGTACTTC. As protein: CASGVGGTPLSYEQYF.

Points on this clonotype: At one of its ends the junction is not consistent with the germline gene, which may arise from a read error. The gene calls are TRBV6-1 and TRBJ2-7; D is unclear. CDR3 length equals 13 residues. CDR1 and CDR2 from the germline V gene are MNHNS and SASEGT. Here the CDR3 DNA reads TGTGCCAGCTCGTCAGGAAACTACTACGAGCAGTGCTTC. Its translation: CASSSGNYYEQCF.

The count of this clonotype is one. This chain connects TRBV6-5 to TRBJ2-2; 8 bases line up with TRBD2. V was pared by 0 bases and J by 3 bases, with 6 bases of the junction left unmatched. The CDR3 contains 17 residues. Germline CDR1 and CDR2: MNHEY and SVGAGI. The CDR3 DNA reads as TGTGCCAGCAGTTACTCTGATGAACTAGCGGACACCGGGGAGCTGTTTTTT. Translated: CASSYSDELADTGELFF.

This clonotype was counted ten times or more. The genes are TRBV3-1 and TRBJ2-7; D unclear. Germline-derived CDR1 and CDR2 are LGHDT and YNNKEL (reference sequence). The V and J ends lost 1 base and 5 bases respectively, with 15 bases between them. The CDR3 contains 15 residues. The CDR3 region has the DNA TGTGCCAGCAGCCAAGGGCTCGGGCAGGCCCACGAGCAGTACTTC. This gives the protein CASSQGLGQAHEQYF.

This clonotype was detected ten times or more. The chain employs TRBV28 and TRBJ1-5, with TRBD1 as a possible D gene (6 bases). The CDR3 contains 17 residues. Germline CDR1 and CDR2: MDHEN and SYDVKM. V was cut by 3 bases and J by 7 bases, with 22 bases left in between. The CDR3 here is CASSLARRTEIRQPQHF. The CDR3 bases are TGTGCCAGCAGTTTGGCTCGCCGGACAGAAATCCGACAGCCCCAGCATTTT.